This T cell receptor beta chain was found in a study of T cell responses to AZD1222 COVID-19 vaccine. On the study more broadly: Pooled together were second doses at about 4 or about 12 weeks. Study-wide results and limits: Without day 14 samples, only post-peak T cell repertoires were studied.

Notes on this clone: Its antigen remains unknown.

This CDR3 is 11 amino acids long. V was pared by 7 bases and J by 10 bases, with 11 bases between. Germline V lookup: CDR1 LNHDA, CDR2 SQIVND (reference sequence). Clones were read by immunoSEQ multiplex PCR, and TCRdb kept only the in-frame ones, dropping some. The data hold around 140,000 clones, with more than 85% observed a single time. This sequence was found in an adult in good health. The chain is built from TRBV19 and TRBJ1-3; D is undetermined. Sequenced material: peripheral blood, taken on day 0 of AZD1222 vaccination. CDR3 nucleotides: TGTGCCAGTACCCGGGAATGGACCATATATTTT. Translation gives CASTREWTIYF.